A single sample gave rise to the 17 T cell receptor beta chains below, sequenced in a study of blood T cell repertoires in COVID-19. This table comes from immunoSEQ multiplex PCR, and its TCRdb copy is limited to in-frame clones, with some not included. The table records fewer than 400,000 clones, about nine tenths of them present only once. The sequencing input was PBMCs or T cells enriched from blood (not recorded which). Source of these receptors: a woman aged 18 to 35 who had recovered from COVID-19.

This chain joins TRBV10-3 and TRBJ1-1; D is uncertain. V dropped 6 bases and J dropped 1 base, with 21 bases sitting between them. The germline V gene encodes CDR1 ENHRY and CDR2 SYGVKD. This CDR3 comprises 17 residues. DNA of the CDR3: TGTGCCATCAGCCGGGAGCCTGCTAAATCAGCGAACACTGAAGCTTTCTTT. Translating it yields CAISREPAKSANTEAFF.

The CDR3 region is CASRPELAPYEQYF. CDR3 nucleotide sequence: TGTGCCAGCAGACCCGAGCTAGCCCCCTACGAGCAGTACTTC. The V call is TRBV5-4, the J call TRBJ2-7; D may be TRBD2 (5 bases). The CDR3 runs 14 residues. The V end lost 5 bases, the J end lost 2 bases, and 14 bases lay between the germline ends. Looked up from germline, CDR1 is SGHNT and CDR2 is YYREEE (reference sequence).

This clone was seen a few times. The V gene is TRBV5-8, the J gene TRBJ2-7, with D possibly matching TRBD2 (6 bases). V lost 0 bases and J 3 bases, leaving 13 bases between the germline ends. CDR1 is SGHTS and CDR2 is YDEGEE in the germline V gene. The CDR3 runs 15 residues. The CDR3: CASSLGAGRLYEQYF. The CDR3 region has the DNA TGTGCCAGCAGCTTGGGGGCAGGGAGGCTCTACGAGCAGTACTTC.

The chain joins TRBV2 to TRBJ1-6, with 10 nucleotides matching TRBD1. The CDR3 totals 17 residues. V gave up 6 bases and J gave up 11 bases; unmatched junction bases: 16. From germline, CDR1 is SNHLY and CDR2 FYNNEI. CDR3 region: CASRMRQGATVPAPLHF. For the CDR3, the DNA is TGTGCCAGCAGGATGAGACAGGGGGCCACTGTCCCGGCACCCCTCCACTTT.

The chain employs TRBV4-2 and TRBJ2-5, with TRBD1 identical over 8 bases. Germline loops: CDR1 LGHNA, CDR2 YNFKEQ. The trim removed 3 bases at V and 5 bases at J, leaving 8 bases unmatched. This CDR3 contains 15 residues. The DNA for the CDR3 is TGTGCCAGCAGCCAGGACGGACAGGGTGTGGAGACCCAGTACTTC. Translated: CASSQDGQGVETQYF.

The rearrangement uses TRBV27 and TRBJ2-1; D is perhaps TRBD2 (5 bases). From germline, CDR1 is MNHEY and CDR2 SMNVEV (reference sequence). CDR3 size: 15 residues. Trimming shortened V by 7 bases and J by 5 bases, and 18 bases separated the two germline ends. CDR3 sequence: CASMSPTGSNNEQFF. CDR3 sequence (DNA): TGTGCCAGCATGTCGCCCACGGGGAGCAACAATGAGCAGTTCTTC.

J is TRBJ2-3 and V is TRBV5-1, with 9 nucleotides matching TRBD1. Per the germline V gene, CDR1 is SGHRS and CDR2 is YFSETQ. Trimming cost V 3 bases and J 7 bases; bases outside gene matches: 18. CDR3 length: 18 amino acids. The CDR3 bases are TGCGCCAGCAGCTCTTTCCCCCCGGGGACAGGGATAATAAATACGCAGTATTTT. Translated: CASSSFPPGTGIINTQYF. Looking up the rest from reference TRBV5-1 and TRBJ2-3 gives the full variable domain: KAGVTQTPRYLIKTRGQQVTLSCSPISGHRSVSWYQQTPGQGLQFLFEYFSETQRNKGNFPGRFSGRQFSNSRSEMNVSTLELGDSALYLCASSSFPPGTGIINTQYFGPGTRLTVL.

This rearrangement joins TRBV28 to TRBJ2-7, with D tentatively TRBD1 (6 bases). CDR3 length: 13 residues. Trimming left V 3 bases short and J 3 bases short, with 9 bases between. Germline lookup yields CDR1 MDHEN and CDR2 SYDVKM. CDR3 nucleotide sequence: TGTGCCAGCAGTTTTGCCAGGGGCTACGAGCAGTACTTC. Translation: CASSFARGYEQYF.

The V and J genes are TRBV18 and TRBJ1-1; TRBD1 agrees at 7 bases. V was pared by 6 bases and J by 4 bases, with 17 bases of the junction left unmatched. This CDR3 has 17 residues. CDR1 and CDR2 from the germline V gene are KGHSH and LQKENI. In nucleotides, the CDR3 is TGTGCCAGCTCCGGATACAACTCGGGACAGACGGGCACTGAAGCTTTCTTT. Translation gives CASSGYNSGQTGTEAFF.

This chain connects TRBV28 to TRBJ2-5; D is possibly TRBD1 (6 bases). Germline loops: CDR1 MDHEN, CDR2 SYDVKM. This CDR3 is built from 15 residues. Trimming shortened V by 5 bases and J by 4 bases, and 17 bases separated the two germline ends. CDR3 sequence: CASSAGDQLIETQYF. The CDR3 DNA reads as TGTGCCAGCAGTGCAGGGGACCAACTAATAGAGACCCAGTACTTC.

This rearrangement joins TRBV2 to TRBJ1-2; D gene uncertain. Between the trimmed V and J ends, which lost 5 bases and 4 bases, there was a span of 11 bases. This CDR3 contains 13 residues. The germline gives CDR1 SNHLY, CDR2 FYNNEI. The CDR3 region has the DNA TGTGCCAGCAGTACCACATCTCTCTATGGCTACACCTTC. This sequence encodes CASSTTSLYGYTF. The variable domain in full, with the rest retrieved from reference TRBV2 and TRBJ1-2, is EPEVTQTPSHQVTQMGQEVILRCVPISNHLYFYWYRQILGQKVEFLVSFYNNEISEKSEIFDDQFSVERPDGSNFTLKIRSTKLEDSAMYFCASSTTSLYGYTFGSGTRLTVV.

The sample holds many counts of this clone. The rearrangement joins TRBV23-1 to TRBJ1-2, with a possible D match to TRBD1 (6 bases). TRBV23-1 is an ORF, and what it does is uncertain. Between the trimmed V and J ends, which lost 1 base and 8 bases, there was a span of 14 bases. There are 14 residues in the CDR3. The DNA of the CDR3 is TGCGCCAGCAGTCAATTTGACAGGAGGCGCGGCTACACCTTC. This translates into CASSQFDRRRGYTF.

The rearrangement joins TRBV2 to TRBJ1-6; possibly TRBD1 for D (5 bases). This CDR3 has 15 amino acids. Germline assignment: CDR1 SNHLY and CDR2 FYNNEI. Trimming stripped 7 bases from V and 5 bases from J, with 15 bases between. CDR3 in amino acids: CASNSGAANNSPLHF. CDR3 nucleotide sequence: TGTGCCAGCAACAGTGGGGCAGCAAATAATTCACCCCTCCACTTT.

This clone was counted between two and nine times. The rearrangement links TRBV6-2 or TRBV6-3 to TRBJ1-2; possible D gene TRBD1, 6 bases. Germline V gene data show CDR1 as MNHEY and CDR2 as SVGEGT. V was shortened by 2 bases and J by 0 bases, with 16 bases between the two germline ends. The CDR3 contains 17 residues. The CDR3 protein is CASSYERPGDANYGYTF. CDR3 coding DNA: TGTGCCAGCAGTTACGAGCGGCCAGGGGACGCTAACTATGGCTACACCTTC.

The chain has TRBV25-1 and TRBJ2-1, with 7 nucleotides matching TRBD2. Germline lookup yields CDR1 MGHDK and CDR2 SYGVNS. This CDR3 is 15 amino acids long. V shed 5 bases and J 2 bases; nucleotides not matched to a gene: 6. This CDR3 is CASSPRGKTYNEQFF. DNA for the CDR3: TGTGCCAGCAGTCCGCGGGGGAAAACCTACAATGAGCAGTTCTTC.

The chain uses TRBV3-1 (or the pseudogene TRBV3-2) and TRBJ2-1; 11 nucleotides match TRBD1. The germline V gene encodes CDR1 LGHDT and CDR2 YNNKEL (reference sequence). The V and J ends lost 4 bases and 3 bases, in that order; junction bases with no gene match: 2. There are 15 residues in the CDR3. CDR3 protein: CASSPGTGGYNEQFF. In nucleotides, the CDR3 is TGTGCCAGCAGCCCCGGGACAGGGGGCTACAATGAGCAGTTCTTC.

The chain carries TRBV12-3 or TRBV12-4 and TRBJ1-1, with 8 bases aligning to TRBD1. After removal of 6 bases from V and 7 bases from J, the junction contained 4 bases not matched to a gene. CDR3 length equals 12 residues. This CDR3 is CASSPTGDEAFF. In DNA form, the CDR3 reads TGTGCCAGCAGCCCGACAGGGGATGAAGCTTTCTTT.